The 14 T cell receptor beta chains presented below share a single source sample, sequenced in a study of T cells in Graves' hyperthyroidism and ophthalmopathy. The CDR3 regions of TCR beta were amplified from RNA transcripts. Using the HTBI primer set, a first-round RT-PCR was run on the TCR CDR3. TCRdb re-called the multiplex PCR reads with MiXCR, one entry per CDR3 protein. The table has around 540,000 distinct CDR3 sequences, about 16% seen once. The specimen was blood. The receptors here all came from a woman aged 25 to 39 with Graves' ophthalmopathy.

This clonotype was seen ten or more times. CDR3 nucleotide sequence: TGTGCCAGCAGCCCTCAACCGGGGGGGAGCACCTACGAGCAGTACTTC. Its translation is CASSPQPGGSTYEQYF. The chain has TRBV12-3 or TRBV12-4 and TRBJ2-7; the match to TRBD2 covers 8 bases. V shed 6 bases and J 2 bases; nucleotides not matched to a gene: 12. The CDR3 extends over 16 amino acids.

This clonotype was counted a few times. The J gene is TRBJ2-5, the V gene TRBV7-6; 8 bases align to TRBD2. The V segment lost 5 bases and the J segment 4 bases; nucleotides outside the gene matches: 12. Germline V gives CDR1 SGHVS, CDR2 FNYEAQ. The CDR3 runs to 16 residues. CDR3 sequence: CASSRPYTTSVETQYF. The CDR3 bases are TGTGCCAGCAGCCGACCTTATACGACTAGCGTAGAGACCCAGTACTTC.

This clonotype has only a few counts. CDR3 in amino acids: CASSLPPGELFF. The CDR3 DNA sequence: TGTGCCAGCAGCCTCCCCCCCGGGGAGCTGTTTTTT. The chain has TRBV7-8 and TRBJ2-2; D is undetermined. The germline CDR1 and CDR2 sequences are SGHVS and FQNEAQ. This CDR3 spans 12 amino acids. V lost 5 bases and J lost 6, with 7 bases in between.

This clonotype was seen a handful of times. The J gene is TRBJ2-6, the V gene TRBV27; D is possibly TRBD1 (5 bases). Germline V gene data show CDR1 as MNHEY and CDR2 as SMNVEV (reference sequence). This CDR3 is 15 amino acids long. DNA of the CDR3: TGTGTTCATGGGGAACAGGTGACTGGGGCCAACGTCCTGACTTTC. Its translation is CVHGEQVTGANVLTF.

This clonotype has at least ten counts. The chain joins TRBV10-3 to TRBJ1-1; possible D gene TRBD1, 5 bases. From germline, CDR1 is ENHRY and CDR2 SYGVKD. CDR3 length equals 13 residues. V dropped 4 bases and J dropped 4 bases, with 10 bases sitting between them. The DNA of the CDR3 is TGTGCCATCAGTGGGGGGGTGATCACTGAAGCTTTCTTT. Translation: CAISGGVITEAFF.

The table lists this clonotype with many counts. The chain uses TRBV7-9 and TRBJ2-7; TRBD1 might be the D (5 bases). Trimming shortened V by 5 bases and J by 4 bases, and 21 bases separated the two germline ends. Germline V gene lookup returns CDR1 SEHNR and CDR2 FQNEAQ (reference sequence). CDR3 length: 16 amino acids. The CDR3 nucleotides are TGTGCCAGCAGCCCTTACCTCAGGGAAGCTCTGTACGAGCAGTACTTC. Translated, it gives CASSPYLREALYEQYF.

This clonotype has at least ten counts. This chain uses TRBV5-1 with TRBJ2-7, with 10 bases matching TRBD1. Trimming cost V 5 bases and J 2 bases; bases outside gene matches: 1. The CDR3 is 13 amino acids. The germline CDR1 and CDR2 sequences are SGHRS and YFSETQ. CDR3 nucleotides: TGCGCCAGCAGGGACAGGGGGGCCTACGAGCAGTACTTC. This gives the protein CASRDRGAYEQYF.

This clonotype was found many times. The rearrangement uses TRBV18 and TRBJ2-2; unclear D gene. The CDR3 is made up of 13 amino acids. CDR1 and CDR2 (germline): KGHSH, LQKENI. V shed 2 bases and J shed 0 bases, with 1 base lying between them. In DNA, the CDR3 is TGTGCCAGCTCACCAGCGAACACCGGGGAGCTGTTTTTT. Translation: CASSPANTGELFF.

This clonotype was seen a few times. This rearrangement joins TRBV7-9 to TRBJ2-7; no firm D call. The CDR3 covers 13 residues. From germline, CDR1 is SEHNR and CDR2 FQNEAQ (reference sequence). V was trimmed by 3 bases and J by 2 bases, leaving 8 bases between them. CDR3 sequence: CASSFTDTYEQYF. CDR3 coding DNA: TGTGCCAGCAGCTTTACGGATACCTACGAGCAGTACTTC.

This clonotype showed up many times. This rearrangement joins TRBV18 to TRBJ2-5; 7 bases align to TRBD1. Germline loops: CDR1 KGHSH, CDR2 LQKENI. This CDR3 comprises 17 residues. J lost 1 base, V lost 4 bases, and 12 bases had no gene match. CDR3: CASSHLPTGLTQETQYF. CDR3 DNA: TGTGCCAGCTCACACCTACCGACAGGGCTGACCCAAGAGACCCAGTACTTC.

The chain joins TRBV6-1 to TRBJ2-3; D might be TRBD1 (6 bases). The CDR3 consists of 16 residues. Between the trimmed V and J ends, which lost 5 bases and 4 bases, there was a span of 19 bases. CDR1 and CDR2 (germline): MNHNS, SASEGT. The CDR3 DNA reads as TGTGCCAGCAGTCAACGTACAGGGTTGCTGGCAGATACGCAGTATTTT. Protein: CASSQRTGLLADTQYF.

This rearrangement joins TRBV6-5 to TRBJ1-1; TRBD1 might be the D (5 bases). Deletions cut 2 bases from V and 4 bases from J, with 14 bases between. This CDR3 has 15 residues. Germline V gene sequence: CDR1 MNHEY, CDR2 SVGAGI. CDR3 nucleotide sequence: TGTGCCAGCAGTTACCATCGTGGGGGGGGCACTGAAGCTTTCTTT. It encodes CASSYHRGGGTEAFF.

The table lists this clonotype with many counts. The chain joins TRBV28 to TRBJ1-1, with 8 bases fitting TRBD1. The V gene's germline CDR1 is MDHEN and CDR2 SYDVKM. Trimming cost V 6 bases and J 1 base; bases outside gene matches: 4. The CDR3 spans 14 residues. Written as DNA, the CDR3 is TGTGCCAGCAGCCCCACAGGGGGGAACACTGAAGCTTTCTTT. Protein sequence: CASSPTGGNTEAFF.

This clonotype was counted between two and nine times. The chain uses TRBV9 and TRBJ2-7; TRBD2 aligns across 7 bases. The CDR3 consists of 16 residues. CDR1 and CDR2 (germline): SGDLS, YYNGEE. Unmatched junction bases numbered 9, after V lost 0 bases and J lost 3 bases. Written as DNA, the CDR3 is TGTGCCAGCAGCGTAGGGCAAGCTAGCGGCAACTACGAGCAGTACTTC. Encoded protein: CASSVGQASGNYEQYF.